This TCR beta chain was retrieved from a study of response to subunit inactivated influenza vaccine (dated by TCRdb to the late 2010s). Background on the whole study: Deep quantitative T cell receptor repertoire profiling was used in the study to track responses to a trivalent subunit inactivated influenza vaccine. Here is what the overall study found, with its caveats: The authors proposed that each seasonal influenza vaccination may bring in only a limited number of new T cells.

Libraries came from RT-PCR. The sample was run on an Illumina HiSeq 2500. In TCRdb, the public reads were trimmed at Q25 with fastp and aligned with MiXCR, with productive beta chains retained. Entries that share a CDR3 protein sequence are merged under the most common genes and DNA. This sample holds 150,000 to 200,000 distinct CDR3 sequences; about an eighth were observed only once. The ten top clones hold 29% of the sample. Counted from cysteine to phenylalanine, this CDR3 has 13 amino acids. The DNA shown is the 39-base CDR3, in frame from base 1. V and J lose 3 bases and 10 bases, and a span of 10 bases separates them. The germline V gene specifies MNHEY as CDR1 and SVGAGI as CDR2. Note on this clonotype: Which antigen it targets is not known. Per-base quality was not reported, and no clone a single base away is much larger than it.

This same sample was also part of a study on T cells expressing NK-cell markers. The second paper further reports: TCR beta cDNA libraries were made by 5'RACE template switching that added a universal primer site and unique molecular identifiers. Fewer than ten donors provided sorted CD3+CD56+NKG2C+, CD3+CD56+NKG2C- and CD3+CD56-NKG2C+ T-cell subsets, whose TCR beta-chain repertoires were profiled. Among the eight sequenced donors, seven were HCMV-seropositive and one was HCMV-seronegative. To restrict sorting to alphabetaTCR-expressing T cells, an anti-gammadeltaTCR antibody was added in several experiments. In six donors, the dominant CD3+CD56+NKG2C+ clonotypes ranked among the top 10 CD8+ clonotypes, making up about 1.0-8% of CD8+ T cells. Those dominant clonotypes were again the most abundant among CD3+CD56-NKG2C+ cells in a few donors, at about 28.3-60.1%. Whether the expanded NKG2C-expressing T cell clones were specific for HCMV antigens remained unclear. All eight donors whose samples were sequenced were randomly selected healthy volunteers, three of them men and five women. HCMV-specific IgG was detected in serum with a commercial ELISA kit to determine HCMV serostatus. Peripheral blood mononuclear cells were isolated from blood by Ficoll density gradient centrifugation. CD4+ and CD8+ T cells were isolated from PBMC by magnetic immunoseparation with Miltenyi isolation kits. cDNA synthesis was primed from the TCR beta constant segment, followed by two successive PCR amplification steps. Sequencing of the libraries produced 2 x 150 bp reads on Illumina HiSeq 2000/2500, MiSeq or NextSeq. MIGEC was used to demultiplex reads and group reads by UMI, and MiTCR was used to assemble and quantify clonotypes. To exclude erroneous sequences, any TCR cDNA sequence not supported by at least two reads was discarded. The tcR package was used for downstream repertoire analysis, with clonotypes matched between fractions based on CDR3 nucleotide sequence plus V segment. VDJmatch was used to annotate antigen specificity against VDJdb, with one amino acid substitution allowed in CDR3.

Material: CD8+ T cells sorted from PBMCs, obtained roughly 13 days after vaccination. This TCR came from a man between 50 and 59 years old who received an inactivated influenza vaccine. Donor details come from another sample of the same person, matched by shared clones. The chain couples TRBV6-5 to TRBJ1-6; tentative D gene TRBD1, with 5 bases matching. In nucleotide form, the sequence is TGTGCCAGCAGTTATGGGGGAAGCTCACCCCTCCACTTT. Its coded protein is CASSYGGSSPLHF.